Given below is one T cell receptor (beta chain) in context. Its specificity is not known. Clones were read by immunoSEQ multiplex PCR, and TCRdb kept only the in-frame ones, dropping some. The sample carries more than 20,000 clones, 75% to 90% recorded once. The data were obtained in a study of lymphopenia after photon versus proton radiotherapy. Study-level findings and limits: Survival link was tested only in deceased patients; proton benefit remains a possibility. A bigger post-nadir fall in TCR diversity correlated inversely with survival time in deceased patients. Relative stability marked proton patients; photon patients lost diversity and naive cells.

Trimming cost V 5 bases and J 14 bases, with 22 bases left between them. The CDR3 totals 15 residues. CDR1 is MNHNY and CDR2 is SVGAGI in the germline V gene (reference sequence). The material sequenced was peripheral blood, taken from a patient treated with photon-based radiotherapy. The sequence was obtained from a man in his fifties or sixties with pancreatic cancer. The chain joins TRBV6-6 to TRBJ1-6; D call uncertain. This CDR3 reads CASSQPSTAISALHF. CDR3 nucleotides: TGTGCCAGCAGTCAACCCTCCACAGCCATATCGGCCCTCCACTTT.